This T cell receptor beta chain was profiled in a study of cytomegalovirus exposure and HLA in healthy donors. About the research overall: Among the roughly 400 genotyped donors, more than 70% were placed in the Caucasian-associated ancestry cluster.

Notes on the study in general: In a later analysis, productive TCRs from donors in an Asian-associated ancestry cluster reportedly carried fewer N-insertions than the cohort mean. Analysis performed later showed TCR beta chains linked to HLA being more clonally expanded than equally common others.

With V trimmed by 5 bases and J by 8 bases, 7 bases remained unmatched. This CDR3 comprises 15 residues. The germline V gene has CDR1 MNHEY and CDR2 SVGAGI. The PCR had 60 Vbeta and 13 Jbeta primers. The protocol was immunoSEQ multiplex PCR, while the TCRdb copy is restricted to in-frame clones and leaves out a portion. The data hold about 220,000 clones, with roughly 83% observed a single time. Whereas donors were nominally healthy upon sampling, unrecorded immune exposures were probable. For this clone: Its target is unknown.

The TCR sequence derives from a boy younger than 10 in good health and CMV-seronegative. The J gene is TRBJ2-1, the V gene TRBV6-5; 12 bases fit TRBD2. The sequencing sample was made of PBMCs. The CDR3 DNA is TGTGCCAGCAGTAGCCGGACTAGCGGGAACGATGAGCAGTTCTTC. Its protein product is CASSSRTSGNDEQFF.